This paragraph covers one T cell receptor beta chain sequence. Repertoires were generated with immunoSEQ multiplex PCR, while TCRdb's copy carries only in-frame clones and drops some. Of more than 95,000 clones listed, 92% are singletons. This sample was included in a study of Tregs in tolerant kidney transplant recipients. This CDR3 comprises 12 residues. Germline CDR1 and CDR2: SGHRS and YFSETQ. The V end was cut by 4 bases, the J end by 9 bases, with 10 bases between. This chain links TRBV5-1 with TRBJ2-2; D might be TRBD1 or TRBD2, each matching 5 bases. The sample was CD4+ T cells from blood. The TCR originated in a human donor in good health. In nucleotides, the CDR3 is TGCGCCAGCAGCACGGGGACCCGGGAGCTGTTTTTT. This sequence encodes CASSTGTRELFF.